Presented here are 22 T cell receptor beta chains from one specimen sequenced in a study of OX40 agonist ivuxolimab in advanced cancers. Libraries were prepared by immunoSEQ multiplex PCR; TCRdb keeps only in-frame clonotypes and omits some of them. Here the sample spans around 80,000 clones, about four fifths being singletons. Material: CD4+ or CD8+ T cells sorted from blood, obtained in a trial of the OX40 agonist ivuxolimab. The receptors come from an adult with an advanced solid tumor such as melanoma, head and neck, liver or kidney cancer.

The chain couples TRBV15 to TRBJ1-3; D remains unclear. V lost 3 bases and J lost 4, with 10 bases in between. The CDR3 sequence is 14 residues long. Germline V lookup: CDR1 LNHNV, CDR2 YYDKDF (reference sequence). The CDR3 bases are TGTGCCACCAGCAGTGGATTTACAGGAAACACCATATATTTT. Protein product: CATSSGFTGNTIYF.

V usage is TRBV19 and J usage is TRBJ2-6, with 7 positions matching TRBD2. The CDR3 contains 17 residues. The trim removed 5 bases at V and 2 bases at J, leaving 9 bases unmatched. Germline CDR1 is LNHDA and CDR2 is SQIVND (reference sequence). Here the CDR3 DNA reads TGTGCCAGTAGTGCATTCTTTGGGGGGGCTGGGGCCAACGTCCTGACTTTC. Protein: CASSAFFGGAGANVLTF.

This clone turned up a few times. The rearrangement joins TRBV19 to TRBJ1-2; TRBD1 matches at 8 bases. Germline V gene lookup returns CDR1 LNHDA and CDR2 SQIVND (reference sequence). The junction had 9 bases not matched to a gene; V was cut back by 5 bases and J by 4 bases. The CDR3 spans 15 residues. The chain's CDR3 is CASSSYSGGTYGYTF. The CDR3 DNA follows: TGTGCCAGTAGTTCCTACTCAGGGGGCACCTATGGCTACACCTTC.

V gene TRBV2 combines with J gene TRBJ2-3, with D possibly being TRBD1 (6 bases). The CDR3 has 13 residues. Trimming shortened V by 8 bases and J by 1 base, and 10 bases separated the two germline ends. CDR1 SNHLY and CDR2 FYNNEI come from the germline V gene. CDR3 region: CASQAGGTDTQYF. CDR3 DNA: TGTGCCAGCCAGGCAGGGGGCACAGATACGCAGTATTTT.

This sequence joins TRBV4-1 and TRBJ2-5, with D possibly matching TRBD1 (7 bases). Germline V lookup: CDR1 MGHRA, CDR2 YSYEKL. This CDR3 comprises 14 residues. Trimming removed 1 base from V and 4 bases from J, with 10 bases in between. The CDR3, as DNA: TGCGCCAGCAGCCAAGGACAGGGAGGAGAGACCCAGTACTTC. Amino acids: CASSQGQGGETQYF.

V usage is TRBV9 and J usage is TRBJ1-2; the D gene is possibly TRBD1 (5 bases). Trimming removed 0 bases from V and 4 bases from J, with 7 bases in between. CDR1 SGDLS and CDR2 YYNGEE come from the germline V gene. This CDR3 spans 13 amino acids. CDR3: CASSVDGGYGYTF. The CDR3 DNA is TGTGCCAGCAGCGTAGACGGGGGCTATGGCTACACCTTC.

V is TRBV5-4 and J is TRBJ1-2; TRBD1 is a possible D gene (5 bases). Germline CDR1 reads SGHNT; CDR2 reads YYREEE (reference sequence). The CDR3 length is 14 residues. V was pared by 4 bases and J by 1 base, with 11 bases between. The CDR3 loop is CASSRDGINYGYTF. CDR3 in DNA: TGTGCCAGCAGCCGGGACGGTATTAACTATGGCTACACCTTC.

The chain has TRBV5-1 and TRBJ2-1; 11 nucleotides align to TRBD2. CDR1 and CDR2 from the germline V gene are SGHRS and YFSETQ. There are 16 residues in the CDR3. V was pared by 4 bases and J by 2 bases, with 5 bases of the junction left unmatched. The CDR3 nucleotides read TGCGCCAGCAGCCGGTCTAGCGGGAGGCCCTACAATGAGCAGTTCTTC. Amino acid sequence: CASSRSSGRPYNEQFF. Full variable domain (outside the CDR3, taken from reference TRBV5-1 and TRBJ2-1): KAGVTQTPRYLIKTRGQQVTLSCSPISGHRSVSWYQQTPGQGLQFLFEYFSETQRNKGNFPGRFSGRQFSNSRSEMNVSTLELGDSALYLCASSRSSGRPYNEQFFGPGTRLTVL.

This chain uses TRBV18 with TRBJ1-1, with unresolved D. Germline V lookup: CDR1 KGHSH, CDR2 LQKENI. CDR3 size: 13 residues. Trimming pared 3 bases from V and 2 bases from J, leaving 7 bases between. Written as DNA, the CDR3 is TGTGCCAGCTCACCGGGATCAAACACTGAAGCTTTCTTT. It translates to CASSPGSNTEAFF.

The chain is built from TRBV7-9 and TRBJ1-1; a weak D match, TRBD1 (5 bases). The CDR3 is 13 amino acids. Germline CDR1 reads SEHNR; CDR2 reads FQNEAQ (reference sequence). Trimming took off 3 bases at V and 6 bases at J, with 11 bases between the two ends. The DNA for the CDR3 is TGTGCCAGCAGCTTCCAGGGAGAGGCTGAAGCTTTCTTT. Translating gives CASSFQGEAEAFF.

The chain links TRBV21-1 to TRBJ1-2. TRBV21-1 is a pseudogene locus. CDR3 length: 14 amino acids. CDR3 in DNA: TGTGCCAGCAGCAAAGATGGATCGAACTATGGCTACACCTTC. Translation: CASSKDGSNYGYTF.

The chain recombines TRBV7-2 with TRBJ1-1; TRBD1 is a possible D gene (6 bases). Per the germline V gene, CDR1 is SGHTA and CDR2 is FQGNSA. CDR3 size: 16 residues. V dropped 0 bases and J dropped 2 bases, with 13 bases sitting between them. The CDR3: CASSLAQAGVNTEAFF. DNA for the CDR3: TGTGCCAGCAGCTTAGCTCAAGCAGGGGTTAACACTGAAGCTTTCTTT.

V gene TRBV4-2 combines with J gene TRBJ2-6, with 9 bases identical to TRBD1. CDR1 LGHNA and CDR2 YNFKEQ come from the germline V gene. The ends lost 7 bases at V and 0 bases at J; junction bases unmatched: 7. This CDR3 contains 17 residues. CDR3 in DNA: TGTGCCAGCACCCGGACAGGGGTAGACTCTGGGGCCAACGTCCTGACTTTC. This gives the protein CASTRTGVDSGANVLTF.

On this clone itself: At the DNA level, this CDR3 is encoded by other sequences in the same sample as well. This chain uses TRBV18 with TRBJ1-5; D call uncertain. Per germline, CDR1 KGHSH and CDR2 LQKENI. Trimming took 2 bases from V and 4 from J, leaving 6 bases between them. This CDR3 has 13 residues. As DNA, the CDR3 is TGTGCCAGCTCACCAGGAGAGAATCAGCCCCAGCATTTT. Its translation: CASSPGENQPQHF.

J is TRBJ2-3 and V is TRBV5-1; possibly TRBD2 for D (6 bases). Germline CDR1 is SGHRS and CDR2 is YFSETQ. The CDR3 has 14 amino acids. V shed 4 bases and J shed 1 base, with 10 bases lying between them. CDR3 bases: TGCGCCAGCAGCCCGGGGGTCGGCACAGATACGCAGTATTTT. It translates to CASSPGVGTDTQYF.

V gene TRBV5-1 combines with J gene TRBJ2-3; tentative D call: TRBD1 (6 bases). Per the germline V gene, CDR1 is SGHRS and CDR2 is YFSETQ. Trimming took 4 bases from V and 2 from J, leaving 14 bases between them. The CDR3 is 15 amino acids. CDR3 in amino acids: CASSQGTPLTDTQYF. The CDR3 DNA is TGCGCCAGCAGCCAAGGGACACCGCTCACAGATACGCAGTATTTT.

The rearrangement joins TRBV6-5 to TRBJ2-3; 8 positions agree with TRBD1. Germline assignment: CDR1 MNHEY and CDR2 SVGAGI. V lost 8 bases, J lost 0 bases, and 4 bases stayed unmatched. The CDR3 totals 14 residues. The DNA for the CDR3 is TGTGCCAGCGGCCGGGACAGGAGCACAGATACGCAGTATTTT. It specifies CASGRDRSTDTQYF.

The chain links TRBV28 to TRBJ1-5; D might be TRBD1 (5 bases). This CDR3 comprises 15 residues. Trimming stripped 3 bases from V and 3 bases from J, with 12 bases between. Looked up from germline, CDR1 is MDHEN and CDR2 is SYDVKM. The CDR3 spells CASSFVRADNQPQHF. CDR3 nucleotides: TGTGCCAGCAGTTTCGTCAGGGCGGACAATCAGCCCCAGCATTTT.

This clone has more than one count but fewer than ten. The V and J genes are TRBV14 and TRBJ2-3; TRBD2 agrees at 10 bases. Trimming took 1 base from V and 2 from J; bases not matched to a gene: 9. Per the germline V gene, CDR1 is SGHDN and CDR2 is FVKESK. CDR3 length: 18 amino acids. The CDR3 bases are TGTGCCAGCAGCCAAGGTTTTAGCGGGGGGCAATACACAGATACGCAGTATTTT. This codes for CASSQGFSGGQYTDTQYF. The full variable domain, its missing parts supplied by reference TRBV14 and TRBJ2-3, is EAGVTQFPSHSVIEKGQTVTLRCDPISGHDNLYWYRRVMGKEIKFLLHFVKESKQDESGMPNNRFLAERTGGTYSTLKVQPAELEDSGVYFCASSQGFSGGQYTDTQYFGPGTRLTVL.

The CDR3 here is CASSLNGAAVSYEQYF. The DNA for the CDR3 is TGTGCCAGCAGCTTAAACGGTGCCGCGGTCTCCTACGAGCAGTACTTC. The chain has TRBV27 and TRBJ2-7; D is unclear. Per the germline V gene, CDR1 is MNHEY and CDR2 is SMNVEV (reference sequence). V lost 6 bases and J 0 bases, leaving 18 bases between the germline ends. The CDR3 runs to 16 residues.

The V gene is TRBV28, the J gene TRBJ2-1, with 8 bases lining up with TRBD1. V was pared by 8 bases and J by 4 bases, with 7 bases of the junction left unmatched. The CDR3 has 14 residues. The germline CDR1 and CDR2 sequences are MDHEN and SYDVKM. CDR3 in amino acids: CASEPGGWYNEQFF. The CDR3 DNA reads as TGTGCCAGCGAGCCAGGGGGCTGGTACAATGAGCAGTTCTTC.

The chain uses TRBV28 and TRBJ2-1; 14 bases line up with TRBD2. This CDR3 spans 15 amino acids. Germline V gene data show CDR1 as MDHEN and CDR2 as SYDVKM. Trimming took 6 bases from V and 8 from J; bases not matched to a gene: 6. This chain's CDR3 is CASRGGTSGSYEQFF. The CDR3 DNA is TGTGCCAGCAGGGGAGGGACTAGCGGGAGCTATGAGCAGTTCTTC.